This TCR beta chain came from a study of a mutant IDH1 vaccine in newly diagnosed glioma. Study-level information: Averaging approximately 42 years of age, treated patients were about 62% male and approximately 38% female. Most patients had received both radiotherapy and temozolomide, the prior options being radiotherapy, temozolomide, or both.

V lost 6 bases and J 7 bases, leaving 16 bases between the germline ends. Germline V gene data show CDR1 as WSHSY and CDR2 as SAAADI. The CDR3 spans 15 residues. Time point here: baseline, week 1 (first vaccination visit). Treatment given: pre-vaccination baseline after standard-of-care therapy. The protocol was immunoSEQ multiplex PCR, while the TCRdb copy is restricted to in-frame clones and leaves out a portion. Found here are about 88,000 clones, around 79% of them singletons; the top ten hold 5% to 5.5%. Sequences were derived from PBMCs, sampled from a glioma patient treated with radiotherapy, temozolomide or both. The chain links TRBV10-2 to TRBJ1-6; the D gene is possibly TRBD1 (5 bases). This TCR derives from a man aged 35 to 55 with glioma. Some clones in this sample may be carry-over from other donors' samples. In nucleotides, the CDR3 is TGCGCCAGCAGGCTCGGATCGGGGGGAAATTCACCCCTCCACTTT. It yields the protein CASRLGSGGNSPLHF.